This entry features one T cell receptor (beta chain) sequence. This entry is derived from a study of cytomegalovirus exposure and HLA in healthy donors. The PCR contained 60 Vbeta and 13 Jbeta primers. The data were produced by immunoSEQ multiplex PCR, yet TCRdb's version contains in-frame clones alone and is incomplete. Among roughly 180,000 clones, over 70% were seen once, and the ten largest hold 6.5% to 8.5%. V lost 0 bases to trimming and J lost 4 bases, with 16 bases between them. Per the germline V gene, CDR1 is MGHRA and CDR2 is YSYEKL. The CDR3 runs to 16 residues. The receptor was derived from a man between 25 and 39 years old in good health and CMV-seropositive. V usage is TRBV4-1 and J usage is TRBJ2-7; possibly TRBD1 for D (5 bases). Material for sequencing was PBMCs. The CDR3 DNA follows: TGCGCCAGCAGCCAAGATAGAACCAGGGAATCTTACGAGCAGTACTTC. This encodes CASSQDRTRESYEQYF.